This entry concerns a single T cell receptor (beta chain). The data were obtained in a study of control samples from healthy donors and cancer patients. Assay used: immunoSEQ multiplex PCR; TCRdb lists only in-frame clones, some missing. The sample yields 85,000 to 110,000 clones, around 89% seen once. The sequenced sample was PBMCs. This TCR derives from a man aged 55 to 70 with lung cancer.

The CDR3 loop reads CASSDSGSTDTQYF. The CDR3 nucleotides read TGTGCCAGCAGTGACTCGGGAAGCACAGATACGCAGTATTTT. The chain has TRBV6-4 and TRBJ2-3; D is unresolved. With 0 bases removed from V and 0 bases from J, the gap between germline ends came to 4 bases. This CDR3 spans 14 amino acids. Germline V gene sequence: CDR1 MRHNA, CDR2 SNTAGT.